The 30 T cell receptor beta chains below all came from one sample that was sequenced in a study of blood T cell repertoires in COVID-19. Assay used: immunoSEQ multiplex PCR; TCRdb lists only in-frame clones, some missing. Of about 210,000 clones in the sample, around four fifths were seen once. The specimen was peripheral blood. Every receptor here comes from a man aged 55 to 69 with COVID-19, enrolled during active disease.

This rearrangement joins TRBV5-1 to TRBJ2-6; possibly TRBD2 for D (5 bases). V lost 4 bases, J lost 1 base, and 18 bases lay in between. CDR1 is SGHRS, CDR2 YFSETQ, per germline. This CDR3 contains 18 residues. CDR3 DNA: TGCGCCAGCAGCGAAACACCGGGGTCTTTTTCTGGGGCCAACGTCCTGACTTTC. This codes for CASSETPGSFSGANVLTF.

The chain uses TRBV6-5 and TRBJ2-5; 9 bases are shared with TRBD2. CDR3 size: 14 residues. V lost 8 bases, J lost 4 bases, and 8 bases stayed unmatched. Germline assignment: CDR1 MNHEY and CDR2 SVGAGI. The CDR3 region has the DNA TGTGCCAGCCAGGACAGCGGGAGGTTAGAGACCCAGTACTTC. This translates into CASQDSGRLETQYF.

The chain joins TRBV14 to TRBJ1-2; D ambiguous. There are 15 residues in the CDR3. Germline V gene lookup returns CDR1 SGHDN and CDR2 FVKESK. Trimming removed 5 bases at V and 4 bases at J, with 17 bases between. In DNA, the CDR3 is TGTGCCAGCAGCTCCCGAAGGGAGGAGGCCTATGGCTACACCTTC. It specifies CASSSRREEAYGYTF.

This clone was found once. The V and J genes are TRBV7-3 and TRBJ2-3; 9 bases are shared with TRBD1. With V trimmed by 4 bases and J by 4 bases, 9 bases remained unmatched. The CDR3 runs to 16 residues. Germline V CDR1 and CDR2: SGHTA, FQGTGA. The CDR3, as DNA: TGTGCCAGCAGCTCGACAGGGGGAGGAATTCCAGATACGCAGTATTTT. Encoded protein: CASSSTGGGIPDTQYF.

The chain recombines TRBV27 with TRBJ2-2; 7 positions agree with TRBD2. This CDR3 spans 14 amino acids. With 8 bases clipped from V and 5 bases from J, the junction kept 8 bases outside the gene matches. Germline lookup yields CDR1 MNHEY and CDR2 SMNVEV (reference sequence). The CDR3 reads CASSFNGGTGELFF. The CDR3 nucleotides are TGTGCCAGCTCCTTTAACGGGGGGACCGGGGAGCTGTTTTTT.

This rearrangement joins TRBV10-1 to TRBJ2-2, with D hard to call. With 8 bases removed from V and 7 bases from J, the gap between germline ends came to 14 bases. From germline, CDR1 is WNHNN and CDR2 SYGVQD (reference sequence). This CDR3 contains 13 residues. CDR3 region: CASSRTPGGELFF. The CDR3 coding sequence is TGCGCCAGCTCTCGAACCCCGGGCGGGGAGCTGTTTTTT.

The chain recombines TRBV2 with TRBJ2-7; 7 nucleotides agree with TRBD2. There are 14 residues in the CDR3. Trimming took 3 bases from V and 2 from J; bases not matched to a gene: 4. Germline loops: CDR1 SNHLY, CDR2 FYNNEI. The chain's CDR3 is CASSDWEGPYEQYF. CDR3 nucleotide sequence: TGTGCCAGCAGTGATTGGGAGGGTCCCTACGAGCAGTACTTC.

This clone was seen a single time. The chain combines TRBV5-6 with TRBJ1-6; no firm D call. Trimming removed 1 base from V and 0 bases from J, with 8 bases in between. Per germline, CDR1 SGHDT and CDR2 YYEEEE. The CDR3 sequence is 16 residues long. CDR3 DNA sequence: TGTGCCAGCAGCTTGTACGGGAGCTCCTATAATTCACCCCTCCACTTT. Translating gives CASSLYGSSYNSPLHF.

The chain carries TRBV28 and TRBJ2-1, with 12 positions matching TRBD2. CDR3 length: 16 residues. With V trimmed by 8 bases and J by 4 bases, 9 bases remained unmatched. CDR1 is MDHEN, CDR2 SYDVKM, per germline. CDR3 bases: TGTGCCAGCTCTTCGCTAGCGGGAGGGCAGTACAATGAGCAGTTCTTC. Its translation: CASSSLAGGQYNEQFF.

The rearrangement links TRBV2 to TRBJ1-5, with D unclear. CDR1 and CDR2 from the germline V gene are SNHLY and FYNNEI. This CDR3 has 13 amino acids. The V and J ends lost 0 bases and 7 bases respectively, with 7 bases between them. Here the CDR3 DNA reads TGTGCCAGCAGTGAAGCGGGAGGGCAGCCCCAGCATTTT. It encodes CASSEAGGQPQHF.

The CDR3 reads CASRNTGTSGELFF. CDR3 coding DNA: TGTGCCAGCAGAAATACCGGGACATCCGGGGAGCTGTTTTTT. V and J are TRBV6-5 and TRBJ2-2, with D possibly TRBD1 on 6 matching bases. Germline CDR1 and CDR2: MNHEY and SVGAGI. The CDR3 sequence is 14 residues long. The ends were cut back, 6 bases at V and 6 bases at J, with 14 bases in the middle.

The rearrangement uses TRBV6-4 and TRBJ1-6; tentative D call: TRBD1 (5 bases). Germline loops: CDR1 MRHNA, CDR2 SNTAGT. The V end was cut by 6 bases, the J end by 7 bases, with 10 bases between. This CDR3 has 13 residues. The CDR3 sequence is CASRAGPNSPLHF. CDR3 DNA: TGTGCCAGCAGAGCGGGACCCAATTCACCCCTCCACTTT.

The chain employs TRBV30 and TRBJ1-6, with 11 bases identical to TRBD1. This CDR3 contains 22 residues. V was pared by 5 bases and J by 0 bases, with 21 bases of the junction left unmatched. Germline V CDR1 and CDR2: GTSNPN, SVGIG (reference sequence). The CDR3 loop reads CAWRTPGTGGRDTSSYNSPLHF. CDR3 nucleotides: TGTGCCTGGCGCACCCCCGGGACAGGGGGTCGTGACACGAGCTCCTATAATTCACCCCTCCACTTT.

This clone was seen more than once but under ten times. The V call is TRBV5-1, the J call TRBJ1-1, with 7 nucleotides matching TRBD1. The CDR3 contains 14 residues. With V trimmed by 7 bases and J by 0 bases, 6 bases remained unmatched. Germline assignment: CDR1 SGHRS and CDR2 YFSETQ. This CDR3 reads CASRLGQMNTEAFF. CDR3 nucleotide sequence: TGCGCCAGCCGCCTGGGACAGATGAACACTGAAGCTTTCTTT.

The CDR3, as DNA: TGCGCCAGCAGCTTGACGGGGAACCAAGAGACCCAGTACTTC. This codes for CASSLTGNQETQYF. The chain joins TRBV5-1 to TRBJ2-5; TRBD2 might be the D (5 bases). V gave up 1 base and J gave up 0 bases, with 7 bases separating them. The CDR3 covers 14 residues. Germline assignment: CDR1 SGHRS and CDR2 YFSETQ.

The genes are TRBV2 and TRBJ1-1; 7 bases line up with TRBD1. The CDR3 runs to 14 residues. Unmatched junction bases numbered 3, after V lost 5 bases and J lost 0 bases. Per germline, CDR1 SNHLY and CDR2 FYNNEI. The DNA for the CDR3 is TGTGCCAGCAGTAACAGGGGCATGAACACTGAAGCTTTCTTT. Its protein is CASSNRGMNTEAFF.

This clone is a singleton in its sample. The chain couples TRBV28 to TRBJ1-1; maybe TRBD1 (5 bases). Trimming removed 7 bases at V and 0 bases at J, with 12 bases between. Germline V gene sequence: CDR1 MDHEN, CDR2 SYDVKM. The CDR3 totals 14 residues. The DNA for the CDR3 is TGTGCCAGCACCACACGGGACTTGAACACTGAAGCTTTCTTT. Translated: CASTTRDLNTEAFF.

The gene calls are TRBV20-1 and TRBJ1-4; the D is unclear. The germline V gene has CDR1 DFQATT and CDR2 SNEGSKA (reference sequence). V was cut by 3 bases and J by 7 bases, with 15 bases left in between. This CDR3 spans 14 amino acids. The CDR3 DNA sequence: TGCAGTGCTAGTAGCGGGGTAAAAGGTGAAAAACTGTTTTTT. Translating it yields CSASSGVKGEKLFF.

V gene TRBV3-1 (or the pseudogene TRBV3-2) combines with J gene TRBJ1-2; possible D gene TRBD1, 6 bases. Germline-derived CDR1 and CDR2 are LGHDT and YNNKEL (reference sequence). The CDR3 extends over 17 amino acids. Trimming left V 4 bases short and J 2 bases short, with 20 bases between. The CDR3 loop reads CASSPGTTAPLNYGYTF. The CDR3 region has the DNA TGTGCCAGCAGCCCCGGGACAACGGCCCCCCTAAACTATGGCTACACCTTC.

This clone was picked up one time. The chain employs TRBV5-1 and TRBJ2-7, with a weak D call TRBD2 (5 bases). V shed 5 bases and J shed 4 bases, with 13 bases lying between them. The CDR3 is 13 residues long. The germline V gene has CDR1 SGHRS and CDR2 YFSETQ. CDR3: CASSLGRRYEQYF. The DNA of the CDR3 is TGCGCCAGCAGTTTAGGGAGAAGATACGAGCAGTACTTC. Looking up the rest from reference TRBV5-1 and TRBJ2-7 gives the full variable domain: KAGVTQTPRYLIKTRGQQVTLSCSPISGHRSVSWYQQTPGQGLQFLFEYFSETQRNKGNFPGRFSGRQFSNSRSEMNVSTLELGDSALYLCASSLGRRYEQYFGPGTRLTVT.

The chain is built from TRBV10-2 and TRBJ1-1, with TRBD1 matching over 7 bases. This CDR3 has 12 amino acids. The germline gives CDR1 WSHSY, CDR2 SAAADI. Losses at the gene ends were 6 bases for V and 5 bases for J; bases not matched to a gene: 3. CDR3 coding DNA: TGCGCCAGCAGGAGGGGGCAGACTGAAGCTTTCTTT. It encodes CASRRGQTEAFF.

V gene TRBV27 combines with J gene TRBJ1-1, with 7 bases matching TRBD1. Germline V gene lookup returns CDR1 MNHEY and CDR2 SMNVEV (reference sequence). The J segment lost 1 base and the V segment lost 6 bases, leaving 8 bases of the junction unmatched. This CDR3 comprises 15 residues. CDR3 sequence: CASRQGGPGNTEAFF. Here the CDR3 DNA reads TGTGCCAGCAGGCAAGGGGGCCCTGGGAACACTGAAGCTTTCTTT.

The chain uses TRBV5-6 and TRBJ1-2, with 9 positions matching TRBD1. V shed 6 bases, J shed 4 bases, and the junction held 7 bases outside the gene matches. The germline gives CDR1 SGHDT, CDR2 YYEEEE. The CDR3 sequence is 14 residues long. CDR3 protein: CASKNRGRGYGYTF. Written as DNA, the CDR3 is TGTGCCAGCAAAAACAGGGGGCGAGGCTATGGCTACACCTTC.

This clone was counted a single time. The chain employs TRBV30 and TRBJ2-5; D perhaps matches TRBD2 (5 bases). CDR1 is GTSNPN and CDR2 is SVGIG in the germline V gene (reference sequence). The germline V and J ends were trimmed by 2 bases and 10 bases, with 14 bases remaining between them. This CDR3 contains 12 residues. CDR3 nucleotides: TGTGCCTGGAGTTCGACCCTCCGGGGCCAGTACTTC. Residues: CAWSSTLRGQYF.

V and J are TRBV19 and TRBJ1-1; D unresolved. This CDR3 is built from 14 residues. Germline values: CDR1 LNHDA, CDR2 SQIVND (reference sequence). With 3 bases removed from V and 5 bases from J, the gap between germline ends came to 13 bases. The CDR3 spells CASSMSGRETEAFF. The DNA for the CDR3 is TGTGCCAGTAGTATGTCGGGTCGTGAGACTGAAGCTTTCTTT.

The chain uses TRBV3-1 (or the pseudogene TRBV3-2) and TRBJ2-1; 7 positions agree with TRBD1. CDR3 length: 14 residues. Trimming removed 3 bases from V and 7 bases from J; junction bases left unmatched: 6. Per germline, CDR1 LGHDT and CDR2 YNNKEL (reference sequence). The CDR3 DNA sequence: TGTGCCAGCAGCCATAACAGGGGTGGGAATGAGCAGTTCTTC. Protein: CASSHNRGGNEQFF.

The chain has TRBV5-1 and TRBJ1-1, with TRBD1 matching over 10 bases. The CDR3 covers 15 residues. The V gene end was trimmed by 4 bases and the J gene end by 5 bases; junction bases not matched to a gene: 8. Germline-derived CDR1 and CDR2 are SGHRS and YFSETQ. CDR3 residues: CASSPPGQGVTEAFF. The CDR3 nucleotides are TGCGCCAGCAGCCCCCCCGGACAGGGGGTAACTGAAGCTTTCTTT.

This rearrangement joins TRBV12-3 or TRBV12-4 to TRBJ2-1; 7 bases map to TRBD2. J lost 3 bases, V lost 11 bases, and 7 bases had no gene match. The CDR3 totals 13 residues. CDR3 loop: CASNRDYYNEQFF. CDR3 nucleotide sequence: TGTGCCTCCAACCGGGACTACTACAATGAGCAGTTCTTC.

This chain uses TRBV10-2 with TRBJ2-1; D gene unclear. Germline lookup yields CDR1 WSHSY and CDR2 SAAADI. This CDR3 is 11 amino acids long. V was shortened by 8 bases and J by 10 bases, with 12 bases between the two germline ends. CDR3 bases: TGCGCCAGCGGGCCCAGTGGAGAGCAGTTCTTC. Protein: CASGPSGEQFF.

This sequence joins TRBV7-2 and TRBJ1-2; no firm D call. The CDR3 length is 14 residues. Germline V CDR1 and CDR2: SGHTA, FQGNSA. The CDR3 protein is CGTSIPPRNYGYTF. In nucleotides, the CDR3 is TGTGGTACTTCAATCCCTCCCCGAAACTATGGCTACACCTTC.